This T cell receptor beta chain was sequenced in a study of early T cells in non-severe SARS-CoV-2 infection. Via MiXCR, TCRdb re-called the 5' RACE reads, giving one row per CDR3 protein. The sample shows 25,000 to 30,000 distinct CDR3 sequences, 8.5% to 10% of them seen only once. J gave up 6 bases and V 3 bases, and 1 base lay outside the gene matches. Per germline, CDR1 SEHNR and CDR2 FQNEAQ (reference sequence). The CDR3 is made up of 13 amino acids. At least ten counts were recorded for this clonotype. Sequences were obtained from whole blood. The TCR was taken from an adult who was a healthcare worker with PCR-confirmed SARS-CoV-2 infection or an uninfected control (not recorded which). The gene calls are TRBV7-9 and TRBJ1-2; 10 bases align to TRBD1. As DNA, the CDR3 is TGTGCCAGCAGCTTCGGACAGGGGGATGGCTACACCTTC. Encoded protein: CASSFGQGDGYTF.